This T cell receptor (beta chain) came from a study of CD8 T cells in ankylosing spondylitis. Between the trimmed V and J ends, which lost 4 bases and 7 bases, there was a span of 14 bases. Per the germline V gene, CDR1 is SEHNR and CDR2 is FQNEAQ (reference sequence). This CDR3 has 14 residues. Findings and caveats of the study: Eight highly homologous variants formed a TCR beta motif that appeared characteristic of ankylosing spondylitis blood.

About this clonotype: Antigen unknown.

Each CDR3 protein is one row after TCRdb ran MiXCR on the 5' RACE reads. Counted here are 450,000 or so distinct CDR3 sequences, roughly 27% occurring once; the ten biggest clones make up roughly 1%. The chain couples TRBV7-9 to TRBJ2-1; the D is unclear. This TCR came from a male donor with ankylosing spondylitis. Sequencing was performed on blood, either unsorted or a sorted T cell fraction (not recorded which). The DNA for the CDR3 is TGTGCCAGCAGCTACGAGGCAGTTAAGAATGAGCAGTTCTTC. Its protein is CASSYEAVKNEQFF. The full variable domain, its missing parts supplied by reference TRBV7-9 and TRBJ2-1, is DTGVSQNPRHKITKRGQNVTFRCDPISEHNRLYWYRQTLGQGPEFLTYFQNEAQLEKSRLLSDRFSAERPKGSFSTLEIQRTEQGDSAMYLCASSYEAVKNEQFFGPGTRLTVL.